The T cell receptor (beta chain) described here comes from a study of shared clonotypes between healthy human individuals. Findings and limits, study-wide: Enrolling few donors narrowed the genetic and exposure-history diversity that was represented.

In the original processing: Filtering was not the same, since immunoSEQ gave junction-only sequences without quality scores. TCRdb's copy holds only in-frame clones and misses some; the assay was immunoSEQ multiplex PCR. V, J and clone size derive from that table, while D and trimming were established from the DNA sequence. The repertoire holds about 1.1 million clones, with approximately 75% as singletons. The donors, healthy adults who were HIV-negative, had experienced no recent acute infections or vaccinations. For this clone: The antigen is unknown.

V dropped 7 bases and J dropped 7 bases, with 20 bases sitting between them. This CDR3 has 14 residues. Germline values: CDR1 GTSNPN, CDR2 SVGIG (reference sequence). The receptor was derived from a man younger than 30 in good health. Some clones in this sample may be carry-over from other donors' samples. Material for sequencing was memory CD4+ T cells from PBMCs. The subset: CD45RA-negative fraction. The rearrangement links TRBV30 to TRBJ2-1; perhaps TRBD1 as D (6 bases). CDR3 sequence (DNA): TGTGCCTCCCTGGGGGACATACGCTATAATGAGCAGTTCTTC. As protein: CASLGDIRYNEQFF.